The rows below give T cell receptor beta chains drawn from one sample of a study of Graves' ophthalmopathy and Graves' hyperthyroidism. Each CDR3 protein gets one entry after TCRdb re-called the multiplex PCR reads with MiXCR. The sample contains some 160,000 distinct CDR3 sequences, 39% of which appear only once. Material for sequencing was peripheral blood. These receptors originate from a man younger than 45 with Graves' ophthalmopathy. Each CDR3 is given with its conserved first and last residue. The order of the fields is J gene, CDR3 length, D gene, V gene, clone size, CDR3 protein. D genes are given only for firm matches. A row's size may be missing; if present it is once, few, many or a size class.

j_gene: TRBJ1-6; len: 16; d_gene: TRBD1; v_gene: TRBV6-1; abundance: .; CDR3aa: CASSESLGTANSPLHF
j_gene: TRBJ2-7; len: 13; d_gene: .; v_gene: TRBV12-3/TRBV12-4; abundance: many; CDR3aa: CASSPRAGSEQYF
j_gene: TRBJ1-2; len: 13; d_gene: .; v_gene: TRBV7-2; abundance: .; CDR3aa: CASSSYTNYGYTF
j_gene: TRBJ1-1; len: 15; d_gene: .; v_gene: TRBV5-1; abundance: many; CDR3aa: CASSPREAGVTEAFF
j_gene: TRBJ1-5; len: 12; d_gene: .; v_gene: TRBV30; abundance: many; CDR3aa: CAWSRENQPQHF
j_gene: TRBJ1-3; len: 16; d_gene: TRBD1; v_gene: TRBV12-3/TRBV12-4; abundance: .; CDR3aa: CASSLGTGHSGNTIYF
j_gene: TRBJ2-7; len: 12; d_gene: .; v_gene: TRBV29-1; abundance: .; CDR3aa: CSVRDGTYEQYF
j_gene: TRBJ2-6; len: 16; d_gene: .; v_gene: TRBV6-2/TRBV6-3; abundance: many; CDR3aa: CASSWVRAAGANVLTF
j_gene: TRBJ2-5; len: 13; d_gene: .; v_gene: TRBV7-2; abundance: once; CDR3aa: CASSLDAQGTQYF
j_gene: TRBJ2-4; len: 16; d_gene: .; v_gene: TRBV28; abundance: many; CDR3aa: CASSLSYYLAKNIQYF
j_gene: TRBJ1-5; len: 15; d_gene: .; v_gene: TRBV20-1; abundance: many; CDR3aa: CSARPRWDMNQPQHF
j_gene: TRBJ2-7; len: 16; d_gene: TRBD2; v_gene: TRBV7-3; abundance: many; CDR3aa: CASSPYPGTSVYEQYF
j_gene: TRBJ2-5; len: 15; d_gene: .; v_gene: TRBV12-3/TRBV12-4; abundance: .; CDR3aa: CASSPQGWGQETQYF
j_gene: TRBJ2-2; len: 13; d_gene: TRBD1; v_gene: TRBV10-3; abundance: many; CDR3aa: CAMGQANTGELFF
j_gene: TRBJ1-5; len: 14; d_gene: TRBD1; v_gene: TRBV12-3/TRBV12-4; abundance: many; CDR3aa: CASSLTGVAQPQHF
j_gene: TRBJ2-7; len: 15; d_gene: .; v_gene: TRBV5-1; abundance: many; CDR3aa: CASSLGAGASYEQYF
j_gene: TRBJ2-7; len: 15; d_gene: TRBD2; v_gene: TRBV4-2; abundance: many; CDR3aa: CASSQGLAGSYEQYF
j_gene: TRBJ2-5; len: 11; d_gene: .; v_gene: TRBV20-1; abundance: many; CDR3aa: CSAPTPETQYF
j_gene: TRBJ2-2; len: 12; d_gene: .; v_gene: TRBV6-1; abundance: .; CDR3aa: CASSAFLGELFF
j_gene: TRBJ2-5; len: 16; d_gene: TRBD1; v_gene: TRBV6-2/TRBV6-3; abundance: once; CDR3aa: CASRTQGALIPKTQYF
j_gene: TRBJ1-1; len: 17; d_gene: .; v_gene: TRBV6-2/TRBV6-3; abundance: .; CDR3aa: CASTTEVTGPMNTEAFF
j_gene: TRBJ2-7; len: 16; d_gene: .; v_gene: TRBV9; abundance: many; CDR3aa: CASSGTAGFNYYEQYF
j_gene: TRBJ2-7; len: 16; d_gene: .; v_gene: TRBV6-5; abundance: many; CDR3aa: CASGSGAALVSYEQYF
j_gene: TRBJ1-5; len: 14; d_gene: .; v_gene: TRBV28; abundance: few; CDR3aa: CASSLGRGKKPQHF
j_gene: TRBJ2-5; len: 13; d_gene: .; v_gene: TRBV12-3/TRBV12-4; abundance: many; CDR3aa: CASSSRDQETQYF
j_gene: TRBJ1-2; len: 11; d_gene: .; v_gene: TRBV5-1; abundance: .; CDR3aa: CASRWTEDYTF
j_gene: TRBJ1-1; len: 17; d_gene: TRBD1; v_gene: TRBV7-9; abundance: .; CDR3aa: CASSSTQGAGGDTEAFF
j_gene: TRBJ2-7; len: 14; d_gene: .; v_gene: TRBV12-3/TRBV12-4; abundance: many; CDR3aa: CASSLDALSYEQYF
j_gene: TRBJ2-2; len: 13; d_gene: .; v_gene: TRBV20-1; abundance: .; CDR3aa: CSATHTSSGELFF
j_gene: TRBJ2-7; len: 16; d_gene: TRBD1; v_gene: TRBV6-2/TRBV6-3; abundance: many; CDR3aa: CASSQTPGQLKYEQYF
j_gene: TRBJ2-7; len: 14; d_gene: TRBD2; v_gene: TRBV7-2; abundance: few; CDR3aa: CASSLGAAGDEQYF
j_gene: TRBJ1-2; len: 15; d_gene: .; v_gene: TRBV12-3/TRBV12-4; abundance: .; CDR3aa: CASSARDILDYGYTF
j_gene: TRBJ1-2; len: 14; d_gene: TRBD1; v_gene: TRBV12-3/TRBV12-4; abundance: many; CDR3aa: CASASGTVHYGYTF
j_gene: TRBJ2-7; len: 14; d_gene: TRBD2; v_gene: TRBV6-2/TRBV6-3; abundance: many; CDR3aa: CASRKTSGSYEQYF
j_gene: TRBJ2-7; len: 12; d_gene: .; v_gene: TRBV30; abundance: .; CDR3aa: CAWGGQNYEQYF
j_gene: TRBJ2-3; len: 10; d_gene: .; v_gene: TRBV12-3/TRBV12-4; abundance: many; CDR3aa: CATSRDTQYF
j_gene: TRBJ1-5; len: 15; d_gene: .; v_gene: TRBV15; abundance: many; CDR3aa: CATSRVRGSNQPQHF
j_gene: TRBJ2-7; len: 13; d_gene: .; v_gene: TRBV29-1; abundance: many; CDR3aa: CSARAGNVYEQYF
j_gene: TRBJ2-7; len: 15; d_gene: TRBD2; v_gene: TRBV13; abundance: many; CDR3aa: CASSKESGRSYEQYF
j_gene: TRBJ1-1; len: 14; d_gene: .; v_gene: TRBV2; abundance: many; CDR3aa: CASVRYREGTEAFF
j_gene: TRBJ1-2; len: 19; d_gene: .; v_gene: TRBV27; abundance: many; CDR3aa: CASSFLPSRSPPLNTGYTF
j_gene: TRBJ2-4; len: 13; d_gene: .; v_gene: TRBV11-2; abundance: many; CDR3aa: CASSLGGGNIQYF
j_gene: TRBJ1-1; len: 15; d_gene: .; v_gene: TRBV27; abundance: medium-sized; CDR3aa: CASSPSTGGSIEAFF
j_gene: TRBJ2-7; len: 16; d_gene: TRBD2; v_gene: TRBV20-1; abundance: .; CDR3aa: CSARAGTSAIPYEQYF
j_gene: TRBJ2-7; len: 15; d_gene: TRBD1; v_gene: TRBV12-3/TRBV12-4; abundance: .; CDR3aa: CASSRPGGLITEQYF
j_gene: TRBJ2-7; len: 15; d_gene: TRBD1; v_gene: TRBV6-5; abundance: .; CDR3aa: CASSYFSGTDYEQYF
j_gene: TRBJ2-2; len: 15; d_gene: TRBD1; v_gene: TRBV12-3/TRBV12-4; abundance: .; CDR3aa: CASSPRTGIPGELFF
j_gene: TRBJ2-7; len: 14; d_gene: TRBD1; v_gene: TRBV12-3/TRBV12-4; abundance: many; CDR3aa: CASTPGQGTYEQYF
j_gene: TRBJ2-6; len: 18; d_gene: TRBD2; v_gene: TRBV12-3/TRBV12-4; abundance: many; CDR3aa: CASSFRLAGFSGANVLTF
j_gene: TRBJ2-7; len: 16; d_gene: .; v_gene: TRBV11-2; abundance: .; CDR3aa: CASSLERAGQAYEQYF
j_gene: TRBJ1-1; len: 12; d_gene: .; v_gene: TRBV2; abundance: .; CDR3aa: CASRGSNTEAFF
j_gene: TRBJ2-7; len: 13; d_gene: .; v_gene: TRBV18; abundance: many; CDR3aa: CASSPRGAYEQYF
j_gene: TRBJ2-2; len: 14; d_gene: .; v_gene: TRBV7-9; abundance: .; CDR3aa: CASSLVANTGELFF